The 8 T cell receptor beta chains below come from one sample, sequenced in a study of beta chain features in type 1 diabetes. Isolated RNA was reverse transcribed in full, so expressed TCRB transcripts were sequenced. Generated by immunoSEQ multiplex PCR, the TCRdb table keeps only in-frame clones and is missing some. This sample has 350,000 to 450,000 clones, with more than 13% found just once. Input material: naive CD4+ T cells from blood. Receptor source: a woman between 18 and 30 years old in good health.

The genes are TRBV9 and TRBJ2-5; possible D gene TRBD2, 6 bases. Germline-derived CDR1 and CDR2 are SGDLS and YYNGEE. The CDR3 is made up of 15 amino acids. The V end lost 3 bases, the J end lost 5 bases, and 17 bases lay between the germline ends. CDR3 in DNA: TGTGCCAGCAGCGCCTTTAGCGGAACTGGGGAGACCCAGTACTTC. Amino acids: CASSAFSGTGETQYF.

This clone turned up a few times. The rearrangement links TRBV7-6 to TRBJ2-3, with D possibly TRBD1 on 5 matching bases. CDR3 length: 13 amino acids. Per the germline V gene, CDR1 is SGHVS and CDR2 is FNYEAQ. V shed 4 bases and J shed 5 bases, with 10 bases lying between them. The CDR3 reads CASSSYRRDTQYF. Written as DNA, the CDR3 is TGTGCCAGCAGCTCCTACAGGAGAGATACGCAGTATTTT.

The V gene is TRBV7-9, the J gene TRBJ2-5, with D unclear. The CDR3 runs to 12 residues. The V gene's germline CDR1 is SEHNR and CDR2 FQNEAQ (reference sequence). V was cut by 4 bases and J by 1 base, with 4 bases left in between. The CDR3 DNA follows: TGTGCCAGCAGCTCCAGCCAAGAGACCCAGTACTTC. It codes for CASSSSQETQYF.

The chain carries TRBV27 and TRBJ2-7; maybe TRBD2 (6 bases). This CDR3 spans 16 amino acids. Germline-derived CDR1 and CDR2 are MNHEY and SMNVEV (reference sequence). Trimming removed 5 bases at V and 3 bases at J, with 20 bases between. The DNA of the CDR3 is TGTGCCAGCAGTACCCGGGACGGAGGGTTAAACTACGAGCAGTACTTC. Residues: CASSTRDGGLNYEQYF.

In its sample, this clone was seen a few times. The chain is built from TRBV29-1 and TRBJ1-4; 9 bases are shared with TRBD1. With 5 bases clipped from V and 8 bases from J, the junction kept 9 bases outside the gene matches. Germline loops: CDR1 SQVTM, CDR2 ANQGSEA. The CDR3 is 14 amino acids. CDR3 amino acids: CSVRAQGAREKLFF. The DNA for the CDR3 is TGCAGCGTTCGAGCACAGGGGGCGCGGGAAAAACTGTTTTTT.

The sample holds a few counts of this clone. The sample carries other DNA sequences with the same CDR3. Here the CDR3 DNA reads TGTGCCAGCAGCGCGACTAGCGGGGCTTACAATGAGCAGTTCTTC. This codes for CASSATSGAYNEQFF. The chain is built from TRBV9 and TRBJ2-1, with 11 bases that match TRBD2. The CDR3 runs 15 residues. Germline assignment: CDR1 SGDLS and CDR2 YYNGEE. J was trimmed by 4 bases and V by 3 bases; bases with no gene match: 3.

This clone has just a few counts. The chain employs TRBV4-3 and TRBJ2-5, with 7 positions matching TRBD1. Trimming cost V 3 bases and J 2 bases; bases outside gene matches: 18. Per the germline V gene, CDR1 is LGHNA and CDR2 is YSLEER. There are 19 residues in the CDR3. CDR3 region: CASSHHTGTALARQETQYF. CDR3 in DNA: TGCGCCAGCAGCCATCATACCGGGACAGCATTAGCCCGACAAGAGACCCAGTACTTC.

J is TRBJ2-1 and V is TRBV25-1; 8 nucleotides line up with TRBD2. With 0 bases clipped from V and 6 bases from J, the junction kept 4 bases outside the gene matches. The CDR3 loop spans 15 amino acids. The germline CDR1 and CDR2 sequences are MGHDK and SYGVNS. This CDR3 is CASSEYRLAGNEQFF. The CDR3 nucleotides are TGTGCCAGCAGTGAATATCGCCTAGCGGGCAATGAGCAGTTCTTC.